The 5 T cell receptor beta chains presented below share a single source sample, sequenced in a study of early T cells in non-severe SARS-CoV-2 infection. TCRdb fed the 5' RACE reads into MiXCR, producing one record per CDR3 protein. The sample yields 65,000 to 75,000 distinct CDR3 sequences, roughly 12% seen once. The specimen was whole blood. These receptors were obtained from an adult who was a healthcare worker with PCR-confirmed SARS-CoV-2 infection or an uninfected control (not recorded which).

The V gene is TRBV29-1, the J gene TRBJ2-7, with D perhaps TRBD2 (6 bases). Germline lookup yields CDR1 SQVTM and CDR2 ANQGSEA. V was trimmed by 3 bases and J by 6 bases, leaving 18 bases between them. The CDR3 is made up of 14 amino acids. CDR3 DNA: TGCAGCGTTGATTATCCGGGAGATCCTTTCGAGCAGTACTTC. Translating gives CSVDYPGDPFEQYF.

The V call is TRBV6-1, the J call TRBJ1-6; no clear D. The germline V gene has CDR1 MNHNS and CDR2 SASEGT. Trimming shortened V by 1 base and J by 8 bases, and 6 bases separated the two germline ends. The length of the CDR3 is 13 residues. The CDR3 DNA is TGTGCCAGCAGTGAAGGTCTCGATTCACCCCTCCACTTT. Translating it yields CASSEGLDSPLHF.

This clonotype appeared a few times. The genes are TRBV29-1 and TRBJ1-5; TRBD1 might be the D (5 bases). Deletions cut 5 bases from V and 6 bases from J, with 11 bases between. The CDR3 sequence is 12 residues long. Germline V gene sequence: CDR1 SQVTM, CDR2 ANQGSEA. The CDR3 here is CSVQEGVQPQHF. The CDR3 nucleotides read TGCAGCGTTCAGGAAGGGGTTCAGCCCCAGCATTTT.

This clonotype appeared a few times. V usage is TRBV27 and J usage is TRBJ2-1, with D perhaps matching TRBD1 or TRBD2 (7 bases each). V was cut by 7 bases and J by 4 bases, with 14 bases left in between. The CDR3 extends over 14 amino acids. Looked up from germline, CDR1 is MNHEY and CDR2 is SMNVEV (reference sequence). This chain's CDR3 is CASMGRGPYNEQFF. CDR3 bases: TGTGCCAGCATGGGGAGGGGGCCGTACAATGAGCAGTTCTTC.

This clonotype was observed at least ten times. The genes are TRBV19 and TRBJ2-2, with TRBD2 matching 7 bases. The V gene end was trimmed by 6 bases and the J gene end by 1 base; junction bases not matched to a gene: 11. CDR3 length: 17 residues. CDR1 and CDR2 (germline): LNHDA, SQIVND (reference sequence). The CDR3: CASRQPVPSGNTGELFF. In DNA, the CDR3 is TGTGCCAGTAGACAACCCGTTCCTAGCGGGAACACCGGGGAGCTGTTTTTT.